The source of this T cell receptor beta chain is a study of cytomegalovirus exposure and HLA in healthy donors. General observations from the study: Altogether, 150 to 200 TCR beta chains were recorded as cytomegalovirus-associated.

Repertoires were generated with immunoSEQ multiplex PCR, while TCRdb's copy carries only in-frame clones and drops some. The sample has fewer than 200,000 clones, roughly 96% seen once. With respect to this clone: Its cognate antigen is unknown.

Germline V CDR1 and CDR2: MNHEY, SVGAGI. This CDR3 is built from 12 residues. V was shortened by 0 bases and J by 8 bases, with 2 bases between the two germline ends. Sequenced: PBMCs. The chain carries TRBV6-5 and TRBJ1-6; D uncertain. This clonotype was sampled from a woman under 30 in good health and CMV-seronegative. The CDR3 reads CASSYSDSPLHF. The CDR3 DNA is TGTGCCAGCAGTTACTCCGATTCACCCCTCCACTTT.